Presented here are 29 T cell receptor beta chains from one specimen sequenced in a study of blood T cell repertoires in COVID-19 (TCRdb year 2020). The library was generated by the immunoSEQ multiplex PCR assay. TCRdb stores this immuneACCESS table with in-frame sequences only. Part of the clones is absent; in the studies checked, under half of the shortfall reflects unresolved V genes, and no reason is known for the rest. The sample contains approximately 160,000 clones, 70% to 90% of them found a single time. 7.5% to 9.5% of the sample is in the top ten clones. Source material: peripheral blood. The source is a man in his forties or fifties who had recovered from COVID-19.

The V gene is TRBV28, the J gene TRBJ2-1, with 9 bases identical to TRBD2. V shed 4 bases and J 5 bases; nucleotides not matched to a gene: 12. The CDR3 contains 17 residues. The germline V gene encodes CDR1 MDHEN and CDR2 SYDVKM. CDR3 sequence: CASSSGTTLAGHNEQFF. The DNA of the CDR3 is TGTGCCAGCAGTTCCGGGACAACCCTAGCGGGACACAATGAGCAGTTCTTC.

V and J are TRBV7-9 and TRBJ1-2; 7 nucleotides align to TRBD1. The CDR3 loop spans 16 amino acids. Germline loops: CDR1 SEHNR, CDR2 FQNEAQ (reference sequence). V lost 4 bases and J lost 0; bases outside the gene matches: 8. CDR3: CASSSNQGDANYGYTF. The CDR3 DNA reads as TGTGCCAGCAGCTCAAATCAGGGGGACGCTAACTATGGCTACACCTTC.

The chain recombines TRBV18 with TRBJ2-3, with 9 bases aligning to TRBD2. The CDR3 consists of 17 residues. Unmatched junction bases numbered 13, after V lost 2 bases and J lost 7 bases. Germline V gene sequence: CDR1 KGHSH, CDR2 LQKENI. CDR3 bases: TGTGCCAGCTCACCAAGGGGCACTAGCGGGCCTACTTATACGCAGTATTTT. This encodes CASSPRGTSGPTYTQYF.

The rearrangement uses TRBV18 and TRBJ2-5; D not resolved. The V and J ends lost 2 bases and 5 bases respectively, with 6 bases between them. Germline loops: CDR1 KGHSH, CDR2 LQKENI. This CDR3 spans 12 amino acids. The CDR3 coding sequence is TGTGCCAGCTCACCAAACGGGGAGACCCAGTACTTC. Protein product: CASSPNGETQYF. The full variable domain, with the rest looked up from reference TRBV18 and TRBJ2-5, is NAGVMQNPRHLVRRRGQEARLRCSPMKGHSHVYWYRQLPEEGLKFMVYLQKENIIDESGMPKERFSAEFPKEGPSILRIQQVVRGDSAAYFCASSPNGETQYFGPGTRLLVL.

CDR3 DNA: TGTGCCAGCAGCCGAGAAGGGGTCGACGAGCAGTACTTC. Translation gives CASSREGVDEQYF. The chain links TRBV7-8 to TRBJ2-7; D is possibly TRBD1 (5 bases). The germline V and J ends were trimmed by 5 bases and 5 bases, with 13 bases remaining between them. The CDR3 sequence is 13 residues long. The germline CDR1 and CDR2 sequences are SGHVS and FQNEAQ.

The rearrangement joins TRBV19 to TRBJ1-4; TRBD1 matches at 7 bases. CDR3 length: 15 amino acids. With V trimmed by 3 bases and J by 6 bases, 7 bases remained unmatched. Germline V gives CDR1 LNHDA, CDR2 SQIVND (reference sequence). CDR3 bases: TGTGCCAGTAGTATGCCCGGGCAGGGGGATGAAAAACTGTTTTTT. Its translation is CASSMPGQGDEKLFF.

In nucleotides, the CDR3 is TGCAGCGTTGAAGGAGGGCACCCCATACCCAATGAGCAGTTCTTC. Amino acid sequence: CSVEGGHPIPNEQFF. V gene TRBV29-1 combines with J gene TRBJ2-1; D is perhaps TRBD2 (5 bases). The germline gives CDR1 SQVTM, CDR2 ANQGSEA. This CDR3 comprises 15 residues. Trimming removed 1 base from V and 6 bases from J, with 16 bases in between.

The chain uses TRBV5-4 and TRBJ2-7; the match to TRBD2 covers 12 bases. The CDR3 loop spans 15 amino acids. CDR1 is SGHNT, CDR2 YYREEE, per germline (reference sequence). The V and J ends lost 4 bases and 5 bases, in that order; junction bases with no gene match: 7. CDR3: CASSPSGRAVDEQYF. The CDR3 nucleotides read TGTGCCAGCAGCCCTAGCGGGAGGGCCGTCGACGAGCAGTACTTC.

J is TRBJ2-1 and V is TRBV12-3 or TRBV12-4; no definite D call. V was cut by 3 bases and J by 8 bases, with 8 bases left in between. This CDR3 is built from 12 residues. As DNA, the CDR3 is TGTGCCAGCAGTTTGAGTTCGGATGAGCAGTTCTTC. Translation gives CASSLSSDEQFF.

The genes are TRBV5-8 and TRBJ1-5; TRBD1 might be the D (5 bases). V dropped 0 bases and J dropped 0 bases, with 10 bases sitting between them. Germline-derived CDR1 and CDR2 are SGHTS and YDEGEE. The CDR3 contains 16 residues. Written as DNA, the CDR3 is TGTGCCAGCAGCTTGGTGGGGGGTAATAGCAATCAGCCCCAGCATTTT. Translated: CASSLVGGNSNQPQHF.

The CDR3 DNA is TGTGCCAGCAGTTTAAGCGGGAGCGGGCGAGAGACCCAGTACTTC. Protein: CASSLSGSGRETQYF. V gene TRBV6-2 or TRBV6-3 combines with J gene TRBJ2-5; 8 bases agree with TRBD2. The CDR3 loop spans 15 amino acids. CDR1 is MNHEY and CDR2 is SVGEGT in the germline V gene. After removal of 4 bases from V and 4 bases from J, the junction contained 8 bases not matched to a gene.

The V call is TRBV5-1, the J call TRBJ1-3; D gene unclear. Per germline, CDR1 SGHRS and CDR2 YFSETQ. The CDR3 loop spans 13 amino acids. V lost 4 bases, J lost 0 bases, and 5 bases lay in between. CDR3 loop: CASSVYSGNTIYF. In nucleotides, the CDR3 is TGCGCCAGCAGCGTTTACTCTGGAAACACCATATATTTT.

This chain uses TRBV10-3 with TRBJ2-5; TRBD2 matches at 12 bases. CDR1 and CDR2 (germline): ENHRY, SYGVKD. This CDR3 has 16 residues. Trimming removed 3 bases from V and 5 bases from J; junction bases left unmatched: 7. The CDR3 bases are TGTGCCATCAGTGAAGGACTAGCGGGAAATATTGAGACCCAGTACTTC. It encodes CAISEGLAGNIETQYF.

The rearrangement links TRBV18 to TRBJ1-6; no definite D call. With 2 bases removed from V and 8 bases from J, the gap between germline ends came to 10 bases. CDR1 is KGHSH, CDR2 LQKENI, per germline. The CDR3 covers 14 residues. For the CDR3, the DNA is TGTGCCAGCTCACCAACTTTGGTAGATTCACCCCTCCACTTT. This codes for CASSPTLVDSPLHF.

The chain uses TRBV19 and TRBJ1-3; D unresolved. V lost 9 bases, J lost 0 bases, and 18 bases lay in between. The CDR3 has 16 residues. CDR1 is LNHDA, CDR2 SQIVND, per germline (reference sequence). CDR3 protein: CASGVGGQYSGNTIYF. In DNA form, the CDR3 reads TGTGCCAGCGGGGTAGGTGGGCAGTACTCTGGAAACACCATATATTTT.

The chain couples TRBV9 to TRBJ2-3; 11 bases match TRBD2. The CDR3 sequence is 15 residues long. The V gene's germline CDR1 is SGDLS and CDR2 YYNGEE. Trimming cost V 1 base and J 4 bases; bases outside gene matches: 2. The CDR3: CASSVTLAGADTQYF. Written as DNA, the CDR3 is TGTGCCAGCAGCGTAACACTAGCGGGAGCAGATACGCAGTATTTT.

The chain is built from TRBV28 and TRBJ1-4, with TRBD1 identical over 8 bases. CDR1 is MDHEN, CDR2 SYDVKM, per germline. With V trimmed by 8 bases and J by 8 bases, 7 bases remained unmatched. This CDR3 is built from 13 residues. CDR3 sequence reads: CASWHRGEEKLFF. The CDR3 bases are TGTGCCAGCTGGCACAGGGGGGAGGAAAAACTGTTTTTT.

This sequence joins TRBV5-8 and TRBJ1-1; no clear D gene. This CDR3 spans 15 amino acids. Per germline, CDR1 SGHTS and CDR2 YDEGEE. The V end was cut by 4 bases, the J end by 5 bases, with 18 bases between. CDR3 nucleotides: TGTGCCAGCAGCCACCGGACGTCGGGCGGGACTGAAGCTTTCTTT. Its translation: CASSHRTSGGTEAFF. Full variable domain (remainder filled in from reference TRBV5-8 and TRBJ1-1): EAGVTQSPTHLIKTRGQQATLRCSPISGHTSVYWYQQALGLGLQFLLWYDEGEERNRGNFPPRFSGRQFPNYSSELNVNALELEDSALYLCASSHRTSGGTEAFFGQGTRLTVV.

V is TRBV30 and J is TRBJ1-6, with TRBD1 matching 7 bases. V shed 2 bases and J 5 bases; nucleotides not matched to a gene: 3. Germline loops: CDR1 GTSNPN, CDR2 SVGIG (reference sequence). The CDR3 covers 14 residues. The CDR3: CAWSKDRNNSPLHF. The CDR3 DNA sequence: TGTGCCTGGAGTAAGGACAGGAATAATTCACCCCTCCACTTT.

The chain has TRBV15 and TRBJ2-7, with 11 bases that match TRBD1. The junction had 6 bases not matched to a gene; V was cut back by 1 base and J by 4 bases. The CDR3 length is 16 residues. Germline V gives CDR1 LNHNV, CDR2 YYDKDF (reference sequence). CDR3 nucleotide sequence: TGTGCCACCAGCAGAGGTGTCCGGGACAGGGGGTACGAGCAGTACTTC. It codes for CATSRGVRDRGYEQYF. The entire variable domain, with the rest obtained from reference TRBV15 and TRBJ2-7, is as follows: DAMVIQNPRYQVTQFGKPVTLSCSQTLNHNVMYWYQQKSSQAPKLLFHYYDKDFNNEADTPDNFQSRRPNTSFCFLDIRSPGLGDTAMYLCATSRGVRDRGYEQYFGPGTRLTVT.

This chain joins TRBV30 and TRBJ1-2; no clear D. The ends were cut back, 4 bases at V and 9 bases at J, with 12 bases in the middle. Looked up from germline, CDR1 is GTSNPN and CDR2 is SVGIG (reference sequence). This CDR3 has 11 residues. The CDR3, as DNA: TGTGCCTGGACGGCAGCGGCTAGCTACACCTTC. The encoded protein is CAWTAAASYTF.

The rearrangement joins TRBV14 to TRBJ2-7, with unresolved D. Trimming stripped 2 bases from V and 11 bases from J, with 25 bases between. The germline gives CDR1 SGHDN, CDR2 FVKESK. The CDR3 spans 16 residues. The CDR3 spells CASSQQQVGPVGVKYF. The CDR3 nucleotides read TGTGCCAGCAGCCAACAACAAGTGGGCCCGGTGGGCGTCAAGTACTTC.

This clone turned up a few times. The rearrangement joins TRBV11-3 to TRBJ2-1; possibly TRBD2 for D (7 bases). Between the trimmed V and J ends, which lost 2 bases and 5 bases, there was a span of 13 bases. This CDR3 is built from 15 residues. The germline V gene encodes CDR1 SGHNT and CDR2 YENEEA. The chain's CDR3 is CASSLRGRANNEQFF. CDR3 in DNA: TGTGCCAGCAGCTTAAGGGGGAGGGCTAACAATGAGCAGTTCTTC. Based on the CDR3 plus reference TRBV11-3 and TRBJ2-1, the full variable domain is EAGVVQSPRYKIIEKKQPVAFWCNPISGHNTLYWYLQNLGQGPELLIRYENEEAVDDSQLPKDRFSAERLKGVDSTLKIQPAELGDSAVYLCASSLRGRANNEQFFGPGTRLTVL.

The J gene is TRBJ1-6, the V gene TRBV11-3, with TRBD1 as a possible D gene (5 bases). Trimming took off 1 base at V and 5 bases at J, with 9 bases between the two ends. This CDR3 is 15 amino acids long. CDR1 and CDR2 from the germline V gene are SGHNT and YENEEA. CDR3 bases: TGTGCCAGCAGCTTAGGGGGCCTCGATAATTCACCCCTCCACTTT. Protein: CASSLGGLDNSPLHF. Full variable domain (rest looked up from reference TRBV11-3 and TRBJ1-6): EAGVVQSPRYKIIEKKQPVAFWCNPISGHNTLYWYLQNLGQGPELLIRYENEEAVDDSQLPKDRFSAERLKGVDSTLKIQPAELGDSAVYLCASSLGGLDNSPLHFGNGTRLTVT.

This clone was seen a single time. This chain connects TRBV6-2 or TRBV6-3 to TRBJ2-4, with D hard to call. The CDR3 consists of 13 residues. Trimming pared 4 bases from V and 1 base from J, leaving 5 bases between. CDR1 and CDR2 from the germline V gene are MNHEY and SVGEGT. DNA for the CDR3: TGTGCCAGCAGTTCCTTGGCCAAAAACATTCAGTACTTC. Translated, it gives CASSSLAKNIQYF.

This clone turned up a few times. CDR3 coding DNA: TGTGCCAGCAGTCCCAGATATGGCTACACCTTC. Its protein is CASSPRYGYTF. The chain has TRBV6-2 or TRBV6-3 and TRBJ1-2; D call uncertain. V was trimmed by 5 bases and J by 5 bases, leaving 6 bases between them. Germline V CDR1 and CDR2: MNHEY, SVGEGT. The CDR3 runs to 11 residues.

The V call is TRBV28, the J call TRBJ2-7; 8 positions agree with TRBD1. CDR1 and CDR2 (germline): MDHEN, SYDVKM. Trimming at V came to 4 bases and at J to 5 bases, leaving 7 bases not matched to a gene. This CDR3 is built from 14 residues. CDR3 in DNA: TGTGCCAGCAGTTGGTCGACAGGGGTCCACGAGCAGTACTTC. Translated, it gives CASSWSTGVHEQYF.

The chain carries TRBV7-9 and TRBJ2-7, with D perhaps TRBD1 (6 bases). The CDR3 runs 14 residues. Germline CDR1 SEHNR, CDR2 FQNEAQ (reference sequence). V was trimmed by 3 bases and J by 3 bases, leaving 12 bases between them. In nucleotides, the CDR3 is TGTGCCAGCAGCTTGGCCGGGACACTCTACGAGCAGTACTTC. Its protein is CASSLAGTLYEQYF.

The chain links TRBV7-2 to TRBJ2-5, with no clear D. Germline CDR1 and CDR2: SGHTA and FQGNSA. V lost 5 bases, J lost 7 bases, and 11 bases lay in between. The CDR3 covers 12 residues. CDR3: CASSPPNWTQYF. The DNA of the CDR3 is TGTGCCAGCAGCCCCCCCAATTGGACCCAGTACTTC. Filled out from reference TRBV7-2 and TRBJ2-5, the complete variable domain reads GAGVSQSPSNKVTEKGKDVELRCDPISGHTALYWYRQSLGQGLEFLIYFQGNSAPDKSGLPSDRFSAERTGGSVSTLTIQRTQQEDSAVYLCASSPPNWTQYFGPGTRLLVL.